The 5 T cell receptor beta chains reported below all come from one sample, sequenced in a study of cytomegalovirus exposure and HLA in healthy donors. Researchers ran the PCR with 60 Vbeta and 13 Jbeta primers. The repertoire was sequenced with immunoSEQ multiplex PCR; TCRdb's copy has only in-frame clones and lacks some. The table includes about 99,000 clones, roughly a tenth detected once. What was sequenced was PBMCs. Receptors were obtained from a man aged 35 to 55 in good health and CMV-seropositive.

This clone was counted between two and nine times. The genes are TRBV7-3 and TRBJ2-7, with D possibly being TRBD1 (5 bases). Trimming cost V 1 base and J 5 bases, with 15 bases left between them. The CDR3 runs to 15 residues. Germline loops: CDR1 SGHTA, CDR2 FQGTGA. The CDR3 sequence is CASSLRLAGQDEQYF. The CDR3 DNA is TGTGCCAGCAGCTTAAGATTGGCAGGGCAAGACGAGCAGTACTTC. Supplemented by reference TRBV7-3 and TRBJ2-7, the full variable domain reads GAGVSQTPSNKVTEKGKYVELRCDPISGHTALYWYRQSLGQGPEFLIYFQGTGAADDSGLPNDRFFAVRPEGSVSTLKIQRTERGDSAVYLCASSLRLAGQDEQYFGPGTRLTVT.

The rearrangement links TRBV2 to TRBJ1-5, with D unclear. Germline lookup yields CDR1 SNHLY and CDR2 FYNNEI. Trimming left V 2 bases short and J 14 bases short, with 13 bases between. CDR3 length: 12 residues. The CDR3 DNA is TGTGCCAGCAGTGAATCGGCTCGCGGGGAGCATTTT. Translation: CASSESARGEHF.

The J gene is TRBJ2-7, the V gene TRBV6-6; D is ambiguous. The CDR3 is 15 residues long. Looked up from germline, CDR1 is MNHNY and CDR2 is SVGAGI (reference sequence). The V end was cut by 3 bases, the J end by 0 bases, with 12 bases between. The CDR3: CASSYTTESSYEQYF. CDR3 DNA sequence: TGTGCCAGCAGTTATACTACGGAGAGCTCCTACGAGCAGTACTTC.

V and J are TRBV9 and TRBJ2-7, with D possibly being TRBD2 (6 bases). Germline CDR1 and CDR2: SGDLS and YYNGEE. The CDR3 covers 14 residues. Trimming stripped 0 bases from V and 2 bases from J, with 9 bases between. The CDR3 sequence: CASSVVEGPYEQYF. In DNA form, the CDR3 reads TGTGCCAGCAGCGTAGTGGAGGGGCCCTACGAGCAGTACTTC.

The rearrangement uses TRBV27 and TRBJ1-1; a possible D gene is TRBD1 (6 bases). The CDR3 extends over 14 amino acids. From germline, CDR1 is MNHEY and CDR2 SMNVEV (reference sequence). Trimming took 4 bases from V and 2 from J, leaving 11 bases between them. DNA of the CDR3: TGTGCCAGCAGTTGGGAGGGGACAAACACTGAAGCTTTCTTT. As protein: CASSWEGTNTEAFF.